Shown below are 29 T cell receptor beta chains from a single sample sequenced in a study of response to subunit inactivated influenza vaccine. TCRdb fed the RT-PCR reads into MiXCR, producing one record per CDR3 protein. The sample records about 540,000 distinct CDR3 sequences, 14% being singletons. The sample consisted of PBMCs from blood, taken less than 13 days after vaccination. All receptors derive from a man in his fifties or sixties who received an inactivated influenza vaccine.

The chain recombines TRBV3-1 with TRBJ2-1; D not certain. V was trimmed by 0 bases and J by 11 bases, leaving 11 bases between them. Germline V gene lookup returns CDR1 LGHDT and CDR2 YNNKEL (reference sequence). CDR3 length: 13 amino acids. The CDR3 coding sequence is TGTGCCAGCAGCCAAGATTTTGCCTCACAGCAGTTCTTC. It encodes CASSQDFASQQFF.

This clonotype was counted only a few times. V and J are TRBV7-2 and TRBJ2-1; the match to TRBD2 covers 11 bases. CDR1 and CDR2 from the germline V gene are SGHTA and FQGNSA. Unmatched junction bases numbered 3, after V lost 3 bases and J lost 2 bases. This CDR3 spans 16 amino acids. The CDR3 here is CASSFSGRGPYNEQFF. The CDR3, as DNA: TGTGCCAGCAGCTTTAGCGGGAGGGGGCCCTACAATGAGCAGTTCTTC.

The rearrangement links TRBV5-5 to TRBJ2-1; 8 bases are shared with TRBD2. The CDR3 spans 15 residues. J lost 8 bases, V lost 4 bases, and 11 bases had no gene match. Germline values: CDR1 SGHKS, CDR2 YYEKEE (reference sequence). DNA for the CDR3: TGTGCCAGCAGCACCCGTTGGACTAGCAAGGATGAGCAGTTCTTC. Amino acid sequence: CASSTRWTSKDEQFF.

V is TRBV6-5 and J is TRBJ2-3; D unclear. Germline loops: CDR1 MNHEY, CDR2 SVGAGI. V lost 2 bases, J lost 1 base, and 13 bases lay in between. CDR3 length: 16 residues. Here the CDR3 DNA reads TGTGCCAGCAGTTACGGTATGGACGTAGGCACAGATACGCAGTATTTT. It encodes CASSYGMDVGTDTQYF.

The sample holds many counts of this clonotype. The chain is built from TRBV20-1 and TRBJ1-1, with TRBD1 identical over 9 bases. The length of the CDR3 is 14 residues. V shed 8 bases, J shed 4 bases, and the junction held 11 bases outside the gene matches. CDR1 and CDR2 from the germline V gene are DFQATT and SNEGSKA (reference sequence). Here the CDR3 DNA reads TGCAGTTACCGACAGGGGGTTGTCAGCACTGAAGCTTTCTTT. It specifies CSYRQGVVSTEAFF.

This chain joins TRBV9 and TRBJ2-2; D is possibly TRBD2 (6 bases). V was shortened by 4 bases and J by 5 bases, with 15 bases between the two germline ends. Germline V gene lookup returns CDR1 SGDLS and CDR2 YYNGEE. The CDR3 consists of 15 residues. CDR3 DNA: TGTGCCAGCAGCCGTCTTCTTGGAGGGACCGGGGAGCTGTTTTTT. It yields the protein CASSRLLGGTGELFF.

This clonotype was counted only a few times. The chain couples TRBV10-3 to TRBJ2-7, with 11 positions matching TRBD1. The CDR3 extends over 12 amino acids. Germline CDR1 reads ENHRY; CDR2 reads SYGVKD. The ends lost 8 bases at V and 4 bases at J; junction bases unmatched: 1. The CDR3, as DNA: TGTGCCATCGGACAGGGGGCTTACGAGCAGTACTTC. It yields the protein CAIGQGAYEQYF.

This clonotype has just a few counts. The chain employs TRBV7-2 and TRBJ2-1; perhaps TRBD1 as D (8 bases). The CDR3 has 15 amino acids. Deletions cut 3 bases from V and 8 bases from J, with 17 bases between. Germline V gene lookup returns CDR1 SGHTA and CDR2 FQGNSA. Written as DNA, the CDR3 is TGTGCCAGCAGCTTCCACAGGGGGGGATTCGATGAGCAGTTCTTC. As protein: CASSFHRGGFDEQFF.

This clonotype turned up a few times. This chain uses TRBV24-1 with TRBJ2-4; 8 bases fit TRBD1. Per the germline V gene, CDR1 is KGHDR and CDR2 is SFDVKD. The V gene end was trimmed by 4 bases and the J gene end by 6 bases; junction bases not matched to a gene: 7. The CDR3 extends over 15 amino acids. The CDR3 bases are TGTGCCACCAGTGAGTCCTGGACAGGGAGAAACATTCAGTACTTC. The encoded protein is CATSESWTGRNIQYF.

A few counts support this clonotype. The chain joins TRBV28 to TRBJ2-5; 7 bases line up with TRBD2. This CDR3 contains 15 residues. The ends lost 5 bases at V and 3 bases at J; junction bases unmatched: 9. The germline gives CDR1 MDHEN, CDR2 SYDVKM. CDR3 region: CASSLYRDYEETQYF. The CDR3 DNA reads TGTGCCAGCAGTCTCTACCGGGACTACGAAGAGACCCAGTACTTC.

This clonotype turned up a few times. The chain has TRBV28 and TRBJ1-2, with D perhaps TRBD1 (6 bases). V shed 7 bases and J shed 8 bases, with 14 bases lying between them. Germline loops: CDR1 MDHEN, CDR2 SYDVKM. There are 12 residues in the CDR3. The CDR3 reads CASTGGERGYTF. CDR3 nucleotides: TGTGCCAGCACTGGGGGCGAGAGAGGCTACACCTTC.

This rearrangement joins TRBV4-2 to TRBJ2-5, with TRBD1 matching 7 bases. After removal of 0 bases from V and 5 bases from J, the junction contained 6 bases not matched to a gene. The CDR3 length is 15 residues. Germline CDR1 reads LGHNA; CDR2 reads YNFKEQ. CDR3 coding DNA: TGTGCCAGCAGCCAAGATACAGGGGAATGGGAGACCCAGTACTTC. It specifies CASSQDTGEWETQYF.

This chain links TRBV9 with TRBJ2-1; TRBD2 matches 9 bases. CDR1 and CDR2 (germline): SGDLS, YYNGEE. Unmatched junction bases numbered 1, after V lost 0 bases and J lost 6 bases. CDR3 size: 14 residues. The CDR3 here is CASSVGLAVNEQFF. In nucleotides, the CDR3 is TGTGCCAGCAGCGTAGGACTAGCGGTCAATGAGCAGTTCTTC.

V is TRBV27 and J is TRBJ2-5; D possibly corresponds to TRBD1 (6 bases). The V gene lost 8 bases and the J gene lost 4 bases, with 20 bases spanning the gap. Germline CDR1 MNHEY, CDR2 SMNVEV (reference sequence). The CDR3 extends over 15 amino acids. CDR3 in amino acids: CASQPDRSFGETQYF. CDR3 nucleotide sequence: TGTGCCAGCCAACCGGACAGAAGTTTTGGAGAGACCCAGTACTTC.

This clonotype occurred many times. J is TRBJ2-1 and V is TRBV20-1; possible D gene TRBD2, 5 bases. Germline lookup yields CDR1 DFQATT and CDR2 SNEGSKA (reference sequence). V was trimmed by 5 bases and J by 9 bases, leaving 8 bases between them. The CDR3 is 10 amino acids. The CDR3 bases are TGCAGTGCTCCTAGCCGTGAGCAGTTCTTC. Translation: CSAPSREQFF.

This rearrangement joins TRBV7-8 to TRBJ2-2, with D possibly matching TRBD2 (7 bases). The CDR3 is 17 amino acids. Germline CDR1 SGHVS, CDR2 FQNEAQ. V was cut by 5 bases and J by 4 bases, with 20 bases left in between. CDR3 sequence (DNA): TGTGCCAGCAGCACCCGGTTCGGGGGGCGAATCACCGGGGAGCTGTTTTTT. It translates to CASSTRFGGRITGELFF.

The chain joins TRBV10-3 to TRBJ2-7, with 9 bases matching TRBD1. V lost 10 bases, J lost 2 bases, and 3 bases stayed unmatched. Germline CDR1 ENHRY, CDR2 SYGVKD. CDR3 length: 12 amino acids. CDR3 DNA sequence: TGTGCCACCGGGACAGGGCCCTACGAGCAGTACTTC. Translated: CATGTGPYEQYF.

The V and J genes are TRBV9 and TRBJ2-7; 8 bases map to TRBD2. V lost 0 bases to trimming and J lost 6 bases; unmatched junction nucleotides: 11. The germline V gene encodes CDR1 SGDLS and CDR2 YYNGEE. This CDR3 spans 16 amino acids. For the CDR3, the DNA is TGTGCCAGCAGCGTAGATAGCGGGGCCCCCGCAGGCGAGCAGTACTTC. Amino acids: CASSVDSGAPAGEQYF.

Only a few counts were recorded for this clonotype. The V gene is TRBV20-1, the J gene TRBJ1-1; D is possibly TRBD1 (6 bases). The CDR3 loop spans 14 amino acids. The V end was cut by 2 bases, the J end by 1 base, with 11 bases between. In germline, CDR1 is DFQATT, CDR2 SNEGSKA (reference sequence). The CDR3 spells CSARPGQRNTEAFF. The CDR3 nucleotides read TGCAGTGCTAGACCTGGACAGAGGAACACTGAAGCTTTCTTT.

V and J are TRBV12-3 or TRBV12-4 and TRBJ1-2; D remains unclear. Trimming shortened V by 4 bases and J by 6 bases, and 15 bases separated the two germline ends. The CDR3 length is 14 residues. CDR3 in amino acids: CASSSAVGFNGYTF. CDR3 nucleotide sequence: TGTGCCAGCAGTTCCGCCGTGGGTTTCAATGGCTACACCTTC.

The genes are TRBV19 and TRBJ2-5, with 11 bases fitting TRBD1. CDR1 and CDR2 (germline): LNHDA, SQIVND (reference sequence). The CDR3 is 14 amino acids. V lost 6 bases to trimming and J lost 4 bases; unmatched junction nucleotides: 4. The chain's CDR3 is CASRDRGRGETQYF. The DNA for the CDR3 is TGTGCCAGTAGGGACAGGGGGCGCGGAGAGACCCAGTACTTC. The whole variable domain, filled in from reference TRBV19 and TRBJ2-5, reads DGGITQSPKYLFRKEGQNVTLSCEQNLNHDAMYWYRQDPGQGLRLIYYSQIVNDFQKGDIAEGYSVSREKKESFPLTVTSAQKNPTAFYLCASRDRGRGETQYFGPGTRLLVL.

The gene calls are TRBV28 and TRBJ2-7, with D possibly matching TRBD1 (6 bases). Per the germline V gene, CDR1 is MDHEN and CDR2 is SYDVKM. V dropped 5 bases and J dropped 6 bases, with 17 bases sitting between them. The CDR3 totals 14 residues. DNA of the CDR3: TGTGCCAGCAGTCCCATACAGGGACCTGGCGAGCAGTACTTC. Its translation: CASSPIQGPGEQYF.

This clonotype was seen only a few times. V usage is TRBV7-9 and J usage is TRBJ2-2; 7 bases line up with TRBD1. Germline CDR1 reads SEHNR; CDR2 reads FQNEAQ (reference sequence). Unmatched junction bases numbered 11, after V lost 3 bases and J lost 4 bases. The CDR3 extends over 17 amino acids. The CDR3 sequence is CASSFRQGPLRTGELFF. CDR3 sequence (DNA): TGTGCCAGCAGCTTTCGACAGGGTCCGTTACGCACCGGGGAGCTGTTTTTT.

The chain recombines TRBV5-5 with TRBJ2-1; D perhaps matches TRBD2 (7 bases). The germline V gene has CDR1 SGHKS and CDR2 YYEKEE (reference sequence). The V and J ends lost 4 bases and 2 bases respectively, with 16 bases between them. The length of the CDR3 is 16 residues. The CDR3 sequence: CASSPYGGGPYNEQFF. CDR3 nucleotide sequence: TGTGCCAGCAGCCCCTATGGGGGGGGGCCCTACAATGAGCAGTTCTTC. The full variable domain, in which reference TRBV5-5 and TRBJ2-1 provide the parts outside the CDR3, is DAGVTQSPTHLIKTRGQQVTLRCSPISGHKSVSWYQQVLGQGPQFIFQYYEKEERGRGNFPDRFSARQFPNYSSELNVNALLLGDSALYLCASSPYGGGPYNEQFFGPGTRLTVL.

V is TRBV4-1 and J is TRBJ2-2; D is ambiguous. There are 14 residues in the CDR3. Germline assignment: CDR1 MGHRA and CDR2 YSYEKL. V was pared by 4 bases and J by 7 bases, with 13 bases between. Here the CDR3 DNA reads TGCGCCAGCAGCCCAGTAACCGGGTTCGGGGAGCTGTTTTTT. Protein: CASSPVTGFGELFF.

The V gene is TRBV12-3 or TRBV12-4, the J gene TRBJ2-4; tentatively, D is TRBD1 or TRBD2 (5 bases each). V was cut by 6 bases and J by 5 bases, with 14 bases left in between. This CDR3 contains 14 residues. CDR3 protein: CASSVTGPQNIQYF. CDR3 coding DNA: TGTGCCAGCAGCGTTACGGGGCCTCAAAACATTCAGTACTTC.

A few counts support this clonotype. The chain employs TRBV7-8 and TRBJ2-7, with TRBD1 as a possible D gene (5 bases). The CDR3 runs 18 residues. V was trimmed by 1 base and J by 0 bases, leaving 19 bases between them. Germline CDR1 reads SGHVS; CDR2 reads FQNEAQ. CDR3 sequence: CASSLDPVRATSSYEQYF. The CDR3 nucleotides read TGTGCCAGCAGCTTAGACCCCGTCAGGGCGACGAGCTCCTACGAGCAGTACTTC.

This sequence joins TRBV7-2 and TRBJ2-5; tentatively, D is TRBD1 (6 bases). Germline assignment: CDR1 SGHTA and CDR2 FQGNSA. Trimming removed 2 bases at V and 3 bases at J, with 13 bases between. This CDR3 comprises 15 residues. The CDR3 sequence: CASSLTGTREETQYF. The DNA of the CDR3 is TGTGCCAGCAGCTTAACCGGGACAAGAGAAGAGACCCAGTACTTC.

This chain links TRBV7-2 with TRBJ2-7; 7 bases fit TRBD1. This CDR3 spans 16 amino acids. From germline, CDR1 is SGHTA and CDR2 FQGNSA. The trim removed 1 base at V and 3 bases at J, leaving 9 bases unmatched. The CDR3 sequence: CASSLVPGQRFYEQYF. DNA of the CDR3: TGTGCCAGCAGCTTAGTCCCGGGACAGCGGTTCTACGAGCAGTACTTC.